This TCR beta chain appears in the sequencing data of a study of T cells after yellow fever vaccination. Findings and limits, study-wide: The secondary response was weaker but peaked faster, day 5 versus 15.

A 5'RACE template-switching step, the method used to make TCR cDNA, added a universal primer site and UMIs. One entry per CDR3 protein results from TCRdb running MiXCR on the 5' RACE reads. This repertoire shows some 150,000 distinct CDR3 sequences, 8% to 13% found once; its top ten account for 30% to 45%. As to this clonotype: Its specificity is not known.

In germline, CDR1 is SEHNR, CDR2 FQNEAQ (reference sequence). The junction had 15 bases not matched to a gene; V was cut back by 5 bases and J by 4 bases. The CDR3 runs 17 residues. The receptor comes from a man aged 18 to 30 who received the YFV17D yellow fever vaccine. This chain joins TRBV7-9 and TRBJ2-5, with TRBD1 matching 8 bases. The specimen comprised CD8+ T cells sorted from PBMCs, sampled 15 days after the yellow fever booster vaccination. This CDR3 is CASSRRTGNREGETQYF. In nucleotides, the CDR3 is TGTGCCAGCAGCCGCAGGACAGGGAACCGTGAAGGAGAGACCCAGTACTTC.